This T cell receptor (beta chain) was observed in a study of blood T cell repertoires in COVID-19. Study context: The origin of the acute and convalescent COVID-19 samples was the United States, Italy and Spain. PBMCs, B-cell-depleted T cells, or T cells provided the cDNA or gDNA that made up the material.

Original analysis: Nucleated cell counts were estimated from reference gene primer amplification. Assay: immunoSEQ multiplex PCR; the TCRdb copy retains only in-frame clones and omits some. V and J calls and clone size are copied from that table; D and trimming were computed from the DNA. The sample holds a few hundred thousand clones; approximately 81% are singletons and the top ten take 18%. V was shortened by 6 bases and J by 0 bases, with 9 bases between the two germline ends. This CDR3 has 13 amino acids. CDR1 is MNHEY, CDR2 SMNVEV, per germline (reference sequence). The sequence came from an elderly woman with active or convalescent COVID-19. Sequences were obtained from peripheral blood. The chain joins TRBV27 to TRBJ2-7; D unresolved. This chain's CDR3 is CASSFPGSYEQYF. In DNA form, the CDR3 reads TGTGCCAGCAGCTTTCCAGGCTCCTACGAGCAGTACTTC.